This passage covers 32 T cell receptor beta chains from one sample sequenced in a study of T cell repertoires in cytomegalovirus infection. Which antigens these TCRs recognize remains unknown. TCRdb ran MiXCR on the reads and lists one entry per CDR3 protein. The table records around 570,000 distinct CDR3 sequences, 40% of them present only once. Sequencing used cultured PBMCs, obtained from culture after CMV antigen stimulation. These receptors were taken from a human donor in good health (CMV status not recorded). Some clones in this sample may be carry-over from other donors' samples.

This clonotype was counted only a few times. CDR3 sequence: CASSLESSSGVGNEQYF. The CDR3 DNA follows: TGTGCCAGCAGCTTAGAATCGTCTAGCGGGGTGGGGAACGAGCAGTACTTC. The V gene is TRBV7-2, the J gene TRBJ2-7; TRBD2 matches 9 bases. This CDR3 has 17 residues. Germline loops: CDR1 SGHTA, CDR2 FQGNSA. The J segment lost 5 bases and the V segment lost 1 base, leaving 12 bases of the junction unmatched. Complete variable domain (other parts from reference TRBV7-2 and TRBJ2-7): GAGVSQSPSNKVTEKGKDVELRCDPISGHTALYWYRQSLGQGLEFLIYFQGNSAPDKSGLPSDRFSAERTGGSVSTLTIQRTQQEDSAVYLCASSLESSSGVGNEQYFGPGTRLTVT.

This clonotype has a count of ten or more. The CDR3 DNA reads TGTGCCAGCAGCTTAGAGTGGGGGCAGGATACGCAGTATTTT. It codes for CASSLEWGQDTQYF. This chain links TRBV7-2 with TRBJ2-3; tentatively, D is TRBD1 (6 bases). V lost 1 base and J lost 6, with 11 bases in between. The germline V gene has CDR1 SGHTA and CDR2 FQGNSA. This CDR3 spans 14 amino acids.

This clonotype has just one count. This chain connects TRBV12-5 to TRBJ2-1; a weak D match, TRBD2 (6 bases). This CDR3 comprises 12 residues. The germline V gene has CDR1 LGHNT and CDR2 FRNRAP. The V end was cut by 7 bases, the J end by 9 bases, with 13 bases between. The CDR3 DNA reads TGTGCTAGTGCCGTGGGGCGGGGTGAGCAGTTCTTC. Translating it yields CASAVGRGEQFF.

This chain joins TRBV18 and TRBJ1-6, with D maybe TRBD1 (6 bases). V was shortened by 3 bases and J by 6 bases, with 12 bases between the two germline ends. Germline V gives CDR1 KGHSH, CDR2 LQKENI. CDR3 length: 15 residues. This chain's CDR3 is CASSPVGAVNSPLHF. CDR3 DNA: TGTGCCAGCTCACCTGTGGGGGCAGTTAATTCACCCCTCCACTTT.

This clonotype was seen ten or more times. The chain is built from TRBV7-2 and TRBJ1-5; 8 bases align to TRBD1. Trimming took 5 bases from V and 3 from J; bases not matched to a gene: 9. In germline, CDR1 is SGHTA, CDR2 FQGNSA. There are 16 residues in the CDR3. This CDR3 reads CASSEIGQGFNQPQHF. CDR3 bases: TGTGCCAGCAGCGAAATAGGACAGGGATTCAATCAGCCCCAGCATTTT.

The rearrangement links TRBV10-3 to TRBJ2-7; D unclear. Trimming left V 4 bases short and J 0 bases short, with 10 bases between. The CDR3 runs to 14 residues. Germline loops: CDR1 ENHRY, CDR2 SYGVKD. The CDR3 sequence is CAISATTGSYEQYF. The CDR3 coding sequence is TGTGCCATCAGTGCGACAACCGGCTCCTACGAGCAGTACTTC.

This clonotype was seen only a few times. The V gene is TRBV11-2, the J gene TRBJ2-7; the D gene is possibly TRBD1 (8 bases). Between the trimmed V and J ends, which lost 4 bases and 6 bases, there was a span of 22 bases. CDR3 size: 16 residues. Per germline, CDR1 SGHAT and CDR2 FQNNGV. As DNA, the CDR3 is TGTGCCAGCAGCTCCCCAAGACAGGGGAGGGACTTCGAGCAGTACTTC. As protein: CASSSPRQGRDFEQYF.

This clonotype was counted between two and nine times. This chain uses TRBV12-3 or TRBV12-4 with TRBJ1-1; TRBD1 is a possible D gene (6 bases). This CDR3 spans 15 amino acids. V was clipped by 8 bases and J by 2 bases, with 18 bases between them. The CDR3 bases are TGTGCCAGCCTATCACGGGGGGGCTCTAACACTGAAGCTTTCTTT. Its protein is CASLSRGGSNTEAFF.

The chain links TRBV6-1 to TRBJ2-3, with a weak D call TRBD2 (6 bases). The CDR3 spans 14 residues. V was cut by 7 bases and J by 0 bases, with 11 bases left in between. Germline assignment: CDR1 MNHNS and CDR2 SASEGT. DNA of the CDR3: TGTGCCAGCACCCCCGGGACTAGCACAGATACGCAGTATTTT. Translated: CASTPGTSTDTQYF.

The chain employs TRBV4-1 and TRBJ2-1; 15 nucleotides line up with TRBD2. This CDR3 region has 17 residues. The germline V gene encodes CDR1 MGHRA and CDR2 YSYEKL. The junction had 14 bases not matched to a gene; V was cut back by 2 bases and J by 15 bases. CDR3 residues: CASSQQPGGGLAGGWFF. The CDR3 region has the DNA TGCGCCAGCAGCCAACAGCCAGGGGGGGGACTAGCGGGGGGATGGTTCTTC.

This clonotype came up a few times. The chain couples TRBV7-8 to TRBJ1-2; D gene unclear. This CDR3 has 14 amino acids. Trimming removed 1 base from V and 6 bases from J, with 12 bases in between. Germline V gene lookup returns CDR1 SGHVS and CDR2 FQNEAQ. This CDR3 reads CASSLVSVSDGYTF. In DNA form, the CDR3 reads TGTGCCAGCAGCTTAGTTTCTGTGTCCGATGGCTACACCTTC.

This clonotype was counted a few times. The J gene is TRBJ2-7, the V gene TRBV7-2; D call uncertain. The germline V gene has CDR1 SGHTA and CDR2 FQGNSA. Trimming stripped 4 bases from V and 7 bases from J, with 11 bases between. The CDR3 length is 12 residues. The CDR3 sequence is CASSSAPREQYF. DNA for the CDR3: TGTGCCAGCAGCTCGGCACCTCGGGAGCAGTACTTC. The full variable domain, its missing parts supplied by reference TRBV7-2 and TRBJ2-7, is GAGVSQSPSNKVTEKGKDVELRCDPISGHTALYWYRQSLGQGLEFLIYFQGNSAPDKSGLPSDRFSAERTGGSVSTLTIQRTQQEDSAVYLCASSSAPREQYFGPGTRLTVT.

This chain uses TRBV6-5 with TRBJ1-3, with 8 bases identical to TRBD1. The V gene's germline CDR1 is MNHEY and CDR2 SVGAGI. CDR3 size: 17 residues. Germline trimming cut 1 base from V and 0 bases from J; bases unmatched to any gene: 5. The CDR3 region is CASSYLATGGSGNTIYF. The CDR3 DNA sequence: TGTGCCAGCAGTTACTTGGCAACAGGGGGCTCTGGAAACACCATATATTTT.

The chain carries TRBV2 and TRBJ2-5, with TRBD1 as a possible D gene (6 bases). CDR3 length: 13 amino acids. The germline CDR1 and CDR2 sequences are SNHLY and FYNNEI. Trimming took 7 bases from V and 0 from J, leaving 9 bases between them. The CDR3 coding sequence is TGTGCCAGCAACGCAGGGGACCAAGAGACCCAGTACTTC. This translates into CASNAGDQETQYF.

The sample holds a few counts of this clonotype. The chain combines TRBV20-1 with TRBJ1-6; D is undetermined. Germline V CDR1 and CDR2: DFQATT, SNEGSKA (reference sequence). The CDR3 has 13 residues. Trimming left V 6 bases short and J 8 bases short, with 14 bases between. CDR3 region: CSAYRDGDSPLHF. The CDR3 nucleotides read TGCAGTGCCTACCGAGACGGAGATTCACCCCTCCACTTT.

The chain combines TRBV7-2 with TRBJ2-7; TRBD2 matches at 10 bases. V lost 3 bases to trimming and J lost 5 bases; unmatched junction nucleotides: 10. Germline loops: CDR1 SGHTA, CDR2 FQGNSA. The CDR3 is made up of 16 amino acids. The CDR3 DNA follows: TGTGCCAGCAGCTTTCGCAAAGTAGCGGGAGGCAACGAGCAGTACTTC. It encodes CASSFRKVAGGNEQYF.

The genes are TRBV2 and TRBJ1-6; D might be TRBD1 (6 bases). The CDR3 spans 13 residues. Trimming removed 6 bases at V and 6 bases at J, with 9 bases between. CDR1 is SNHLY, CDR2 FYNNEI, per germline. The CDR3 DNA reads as TGTGCCAGCAGCCGGGGGCTTAATTCACCCCTCCACTTT. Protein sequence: CASSRGLNSPLHF.

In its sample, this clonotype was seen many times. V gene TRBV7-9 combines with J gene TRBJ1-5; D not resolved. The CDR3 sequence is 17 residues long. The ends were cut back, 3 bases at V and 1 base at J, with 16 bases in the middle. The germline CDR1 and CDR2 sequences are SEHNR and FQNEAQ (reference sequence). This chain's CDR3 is CASSFEVSGPSNQPQHF. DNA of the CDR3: TGTGCCAGCAGCTTTGAGGTTTCCGGTCCCAGCAATCAGCCCCAGCATTTT.

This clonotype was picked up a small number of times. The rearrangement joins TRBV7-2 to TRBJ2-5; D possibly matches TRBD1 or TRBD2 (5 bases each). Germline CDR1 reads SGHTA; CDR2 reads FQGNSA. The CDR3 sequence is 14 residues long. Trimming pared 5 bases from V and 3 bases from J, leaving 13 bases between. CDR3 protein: CASSPPGRKETQYF. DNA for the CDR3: TGTGCCAGCAGCCCTCCGGGGCGAAAAGAGACCCAGTACTTC.

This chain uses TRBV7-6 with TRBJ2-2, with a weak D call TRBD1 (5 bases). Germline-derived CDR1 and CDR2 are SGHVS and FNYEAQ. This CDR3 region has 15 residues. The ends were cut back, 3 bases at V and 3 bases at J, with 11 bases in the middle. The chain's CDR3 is CASSFGQGYTGELFF. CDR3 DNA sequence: TGTGCCAGCAGCTTCGGCCAGGGCTACACCGGGGAGCTGTTTTTT.

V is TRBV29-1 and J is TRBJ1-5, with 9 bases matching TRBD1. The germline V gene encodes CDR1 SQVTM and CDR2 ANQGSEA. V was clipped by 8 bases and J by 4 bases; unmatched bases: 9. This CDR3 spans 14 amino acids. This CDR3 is CSLHGTGKNQPQHF. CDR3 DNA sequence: TGCAGCTTACACGGGACAGGGAAAAATCAGCCCCAGCATTTT.

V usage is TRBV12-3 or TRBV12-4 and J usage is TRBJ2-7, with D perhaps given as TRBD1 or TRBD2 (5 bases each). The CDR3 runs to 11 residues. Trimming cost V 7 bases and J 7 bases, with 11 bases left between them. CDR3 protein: CASTFEGEQYF. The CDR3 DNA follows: TGTGCCAGCACTTTCGAGGGGGAGCAGTACTTC.

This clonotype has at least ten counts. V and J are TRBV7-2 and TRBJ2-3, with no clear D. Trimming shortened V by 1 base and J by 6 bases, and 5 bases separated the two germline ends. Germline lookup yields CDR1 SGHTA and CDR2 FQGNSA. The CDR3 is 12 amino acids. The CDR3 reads CASSLGWDTQYF. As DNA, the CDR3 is TGTGCCAGCAGCTTAGGATGGGATACGCAGTATTTT.

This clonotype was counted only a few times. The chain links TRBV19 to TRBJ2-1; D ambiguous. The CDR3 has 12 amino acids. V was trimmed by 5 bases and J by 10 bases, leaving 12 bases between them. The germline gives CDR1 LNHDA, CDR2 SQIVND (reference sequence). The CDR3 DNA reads TGTGCCAGTAGTTCGCAAGCACCAGAGCAGTTCTTC. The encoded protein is CASSSQAPEQFF.

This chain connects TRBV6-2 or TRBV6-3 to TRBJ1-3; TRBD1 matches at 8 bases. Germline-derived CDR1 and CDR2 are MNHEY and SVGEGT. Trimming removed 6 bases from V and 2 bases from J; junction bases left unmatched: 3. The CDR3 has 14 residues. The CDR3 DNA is TGTGCCAGCAGAGGACAGGGTGCTGGAAACACCATATATTTT. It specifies CASRGQGAGNTIYF.

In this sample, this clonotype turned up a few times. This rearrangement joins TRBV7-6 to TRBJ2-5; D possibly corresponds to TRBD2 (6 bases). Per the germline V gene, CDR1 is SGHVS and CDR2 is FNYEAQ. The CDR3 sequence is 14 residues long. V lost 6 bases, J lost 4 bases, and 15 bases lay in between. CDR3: CASRRLGATETQYF. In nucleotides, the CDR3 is TGTGCCAGCAGGCGACTAGGGGCCACAGAGACCCAGTACTTC.

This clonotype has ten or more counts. The CDR3 here is CASSPSRVSYYGYTF. CDR3 sequence (DNA): TGTGCCAGCAGCCCTTCCCGGGTCAGCTACTATGGCTACACCTTC. The chain joins TRBV7-2 to TRBJ1-2, with unresolved D. From germline, CDR1 is SGHTA and CDR2 FQGNSA. V lost 5 bases and J 3 bases, leaving 16 bases between the germline ends. This CDR3 is built from 15 residues.

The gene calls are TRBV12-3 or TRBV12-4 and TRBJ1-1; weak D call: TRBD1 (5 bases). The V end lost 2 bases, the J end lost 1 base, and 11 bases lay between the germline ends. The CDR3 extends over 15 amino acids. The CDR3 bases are TGTGCCAGCAGTTTATCGGGGGTTACGAACACTGAAGCTTTCTTT. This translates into CASSLSGVTNTEAFF.

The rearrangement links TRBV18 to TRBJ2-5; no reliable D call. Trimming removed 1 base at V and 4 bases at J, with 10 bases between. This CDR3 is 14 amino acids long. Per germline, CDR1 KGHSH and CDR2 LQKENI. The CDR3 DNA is TGTGCCAGCTCACCACGGAACAGCTTAGAGACCCAGTACTTC. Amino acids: CASSPRNSLETQYF.

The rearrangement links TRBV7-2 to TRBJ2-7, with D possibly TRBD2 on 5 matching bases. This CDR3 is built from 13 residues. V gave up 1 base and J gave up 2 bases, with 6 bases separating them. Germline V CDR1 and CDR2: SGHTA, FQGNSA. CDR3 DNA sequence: TGTGCCAGCAGCTTAGTAGCGCCCTACGAGCAGTACTTC. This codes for CASSLVAPYEQYF.

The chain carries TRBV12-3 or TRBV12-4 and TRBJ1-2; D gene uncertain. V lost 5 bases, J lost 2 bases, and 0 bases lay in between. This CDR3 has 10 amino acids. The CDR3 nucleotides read TGTGCCAGCAGTAACTATGGCTACACCTTC. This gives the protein CASSNYGYTF.

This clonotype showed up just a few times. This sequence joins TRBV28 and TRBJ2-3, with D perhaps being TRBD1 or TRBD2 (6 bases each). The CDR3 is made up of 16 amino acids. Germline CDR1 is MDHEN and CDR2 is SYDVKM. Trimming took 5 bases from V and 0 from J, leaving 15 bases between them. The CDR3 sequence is CASSAPRGRSTDTQYF. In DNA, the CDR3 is TGTGCCAGCAGTGCCCCACGGGGGCGAAGCACAGATACGCAGTATTTT.